Presented here are 6 T cell receptor beta chains from one specimen sequenced in a study of spatial heterogeneity in lung cancer. The sample's time point: sample taken at primary tumor resection. The study sequenced unsorted whole RNA from tumor, nontumor lung or frozen PBMC. TCRdb reanalysed the 5' RACE reads using MiXCR and keeps one entry per CDR3 protein. The top ten clones hold 7.4% of a sample with 950 to 1,300 distinct CDR3 sequences, around 70% of them seen once. This specimen was PBMCs, taken at surgery. The receptor source for this set is a male donor with early-stage non-small cell lung cancer.

Note on this clonotype: In a library made to pick up alpha chains, this beta chain is a stray read with a size that means little. The chain combines TRBV20-1 with TRBJ1-4; 8 positions agree with TRBD1. V trimming: 5 bases; J trimming: 8 bases; junction bases outside the gene matches: 10. CDR1 and CDR2 from the germline V gene are DFQATT and SNEGSKA (reference sequence). The CDR3 is made up of 14 amino acids. DNA for the CDR3: TGCAGTGCTTCGGACAGGGAACGGAGGGAAAAACTGTTTTTT. Protein: CSASDRERREKLFF.

Concerning this clonotype itself: A library made for alpha chains picked up this beta chain off target, so its size means little. The V and J genes are TRBV19 and TRBJ1-6; D unresolved. This CDR3 has 13 amino acids. Germline assignment: CDR1 LNHDA and CDR2 SQIVND (reference sequence). V lost 7 bases and J 6 bases, leaving 10 bases between the germline ends. The CDR3 nucleotides read TGTGCCAGTAACACGGGGAGTAATTCACCCCTCCACTTT. It encodes CASNTGSNSPLHF.

With respect to this clonotype: This beta chain is an off-target read within a library intended for alpha chains, so its frequency means little. The rearrangement joins TRBV4-3 to TRBJ1-1; 7 bases fit TRBD1. Germline V lookup: CDR1 LGHNA, CDR2 YSLEER. The CDR3 sequence is 14 residues long. J lost 2 bases, V lost 3 bases, and 3 bases had no gene match. Written as DNA, the CDR3 is TGCGCCAGCAGCCATGACAGGGCTAACACTGAAGCTTTCTTT. Amino acids: CASSHDRANTEAFF.

Concerning this clonotype: A library prepared for alpha chains yielded this beta chain as an off-target read; its size is of little meaning. The rearrangement joins TRBV28 to TRBJ2-1, with 8 bases lining up with TRBD2. This CDR3 region has 12 residues. Germline CDR1 is MDHEN and CDR2 is SYDVKM. Losses at the gene ends were 7 bases for V and 10 bases for J; bases not matched to a gene: 6. The CDR3 sequence: CASTYPSGEQFF. In DNA, the CDR3 is TGTGCCAGCACCTACCCTAGCGGGGAGCAGTTCTTC.

Points on this clonotype: This beta chain is a stray read from a library made for alpha chains; its abundance is not meaningful. V gene TRBV19 combines with J gene TRBJ2-1; D ambiguous. Trimming stripped 1 base from V and 6 bases from J, with 10 bases between. Germline lookup yields CDR1 LNHDA and CDR2 SQIVND (reference sequence). CDR3 length: 14 residues. In DNA form, the CDR3 reads TGTGCCAGTAGTATAGTGCTCCTCTCCAATGAGCAGTTCTTC. Translated, it gives CASSIVLLSNEQFF.

In regard to this clonotype: The library was designed around alpha chains, so this beta chain is a stray read whose abundance carries little weight. The CDR3 DNA sequence: TGTGCCAGCAGCTTAGTGAGGGTTATTAGCACAGATACGCAGTATTTT. Translating it yields CASSLVRVISTDTQYF. The chain recombines TRBV7-2 with TRBJ2-3, with a possible D match to TRBD2 (5 bases). The length of the CDR3 is 16 residues. Trimming shortened V by 1 base and J by 0 bases, and 11 bases separated the two germline ends. In germline, CDR1 is SGHTA, CDR2 FQGNSA.